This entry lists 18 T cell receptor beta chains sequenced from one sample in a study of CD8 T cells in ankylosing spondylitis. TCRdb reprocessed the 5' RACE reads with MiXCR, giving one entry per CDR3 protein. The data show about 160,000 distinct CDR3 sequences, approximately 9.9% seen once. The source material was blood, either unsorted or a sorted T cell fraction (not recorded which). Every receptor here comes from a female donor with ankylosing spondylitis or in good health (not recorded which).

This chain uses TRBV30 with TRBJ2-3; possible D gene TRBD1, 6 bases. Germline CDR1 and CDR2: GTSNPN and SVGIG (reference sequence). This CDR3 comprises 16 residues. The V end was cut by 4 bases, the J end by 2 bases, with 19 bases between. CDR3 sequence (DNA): TGTGCCTGGACAGGGGATCGGGCACCTATCACAGATACGCAGTATTTT. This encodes CAWTGDRAPITDTQYF. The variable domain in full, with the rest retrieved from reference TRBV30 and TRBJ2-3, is SQTIHQWPATLVQPVGSPLSLECTVEGTSNPNLYWYRQAAGRGLQLLFYSVGIGQISSEVPQNLSASRPQDRQFILSSKKLLLSDSGFYLCAWTGDRAPITDTQYFGPGTRLTVL.

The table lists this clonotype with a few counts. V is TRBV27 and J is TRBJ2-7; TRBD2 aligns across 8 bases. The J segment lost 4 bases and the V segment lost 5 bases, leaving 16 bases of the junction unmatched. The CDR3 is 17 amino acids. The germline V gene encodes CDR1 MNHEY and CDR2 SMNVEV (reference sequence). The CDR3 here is CASSGLAGSVQGYEQYF. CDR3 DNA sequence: TGTGCCAGCAGTGGGCTAGCGGGCTCCGTTCAAGGGTACGAGCAGTACTTC.

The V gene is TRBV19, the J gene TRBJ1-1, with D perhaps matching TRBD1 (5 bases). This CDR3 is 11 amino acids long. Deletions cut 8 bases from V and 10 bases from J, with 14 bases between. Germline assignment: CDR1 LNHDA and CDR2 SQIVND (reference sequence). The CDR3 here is CASSAGVRAFF. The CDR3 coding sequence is TGTGCCAGTTCGGCGGGGGTTCGAGCTTTCTTT.

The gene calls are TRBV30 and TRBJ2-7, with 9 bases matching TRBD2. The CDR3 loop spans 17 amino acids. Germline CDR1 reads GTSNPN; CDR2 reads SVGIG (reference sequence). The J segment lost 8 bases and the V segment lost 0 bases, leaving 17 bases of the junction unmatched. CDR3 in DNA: TGTGCCTGGAGTGTTCTTCCCGTAGCGGGAGCCCCCCCCAAGCAGTACTTC. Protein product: CAWSVLPVAGAPPKQYF.

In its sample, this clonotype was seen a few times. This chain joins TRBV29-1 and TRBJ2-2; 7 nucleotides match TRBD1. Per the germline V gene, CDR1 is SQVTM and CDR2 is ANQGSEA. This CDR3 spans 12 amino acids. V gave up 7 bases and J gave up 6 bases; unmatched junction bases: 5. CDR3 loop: CSGIQGPGELFF. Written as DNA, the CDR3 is TGCAGCGGAATACAGGGGCCCGGGGAGCTGTTTTTT.

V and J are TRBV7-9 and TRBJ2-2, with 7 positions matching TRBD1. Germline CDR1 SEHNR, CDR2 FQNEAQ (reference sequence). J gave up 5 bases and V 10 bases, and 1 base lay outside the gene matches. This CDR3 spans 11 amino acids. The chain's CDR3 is CANRGTGELFF. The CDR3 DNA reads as TGTGCCAACAGGGGTACCGGGGAGCTGTTTTTT.

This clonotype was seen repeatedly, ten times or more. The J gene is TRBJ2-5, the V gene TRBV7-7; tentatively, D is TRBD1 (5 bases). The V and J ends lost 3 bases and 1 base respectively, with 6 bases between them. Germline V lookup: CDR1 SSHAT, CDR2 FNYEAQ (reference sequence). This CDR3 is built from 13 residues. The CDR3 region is CASSFRAQETQYF. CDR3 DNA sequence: TGTGCCAGCAGCTTCAGGGCCCAAGAGACCCAGTACTTC. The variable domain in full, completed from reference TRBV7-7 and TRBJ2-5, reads GAGVSQSPRYKVTKRGQDVTLRCDPISSHATLYWYQQALGQGPEFLTYFNYEAQPDKSGLPSDRFSAERPEGSISTLTIQRTEQRDSAMYRCASSFRAQETQYFGPGTRLLVL.

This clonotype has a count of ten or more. This CDR3 is CSVVGTGGAGANVLTF. The CDR3 DNA is TGCAGCGTTGTTGGGACAGGGGGCGCTGGGGCCAACGTCCTGACTTTC. The V gene is TRBV29-1, the J gene TRBJ2-6; TRBD1 aligns across 12 bases. V lost 4 bases and J lost 2; bases outside the gene matches: 3. The CDR3 runs 16 residues. Per germline, CDR1 SQVTM and CDR2 ANQGSEA. Complete variable domain (other parts from reference TRBV29-1 and TRBJ2-6): SAVISQKPSRDICQRGTSLTIQCQVDSQVTMMFWYRQQPGQSLTLIATANQGSEATYESGFVIDKFPISRPNLTFSTLTVSNMSPEDSSIYLCSVVGTGGAGANVLTFGAGSRLTVL.

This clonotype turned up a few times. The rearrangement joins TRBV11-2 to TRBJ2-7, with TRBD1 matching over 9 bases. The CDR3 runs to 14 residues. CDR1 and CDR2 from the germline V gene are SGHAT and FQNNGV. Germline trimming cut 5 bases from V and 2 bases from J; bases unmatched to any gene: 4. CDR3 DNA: TGTGCCAGCAGCCCTGGACAGGGGACCTACGAGCAGTACTTC. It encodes CASSPGQGTYEQYF.

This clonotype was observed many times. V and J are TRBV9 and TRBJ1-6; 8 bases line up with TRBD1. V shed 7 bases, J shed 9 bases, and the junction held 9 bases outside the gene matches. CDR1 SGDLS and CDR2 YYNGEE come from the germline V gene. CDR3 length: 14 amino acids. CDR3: CASGQGELGSPLHF. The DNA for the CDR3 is TGTGCCAGCGGACAGGGTGAACTGGGTTCACCCCTCCACTTT.

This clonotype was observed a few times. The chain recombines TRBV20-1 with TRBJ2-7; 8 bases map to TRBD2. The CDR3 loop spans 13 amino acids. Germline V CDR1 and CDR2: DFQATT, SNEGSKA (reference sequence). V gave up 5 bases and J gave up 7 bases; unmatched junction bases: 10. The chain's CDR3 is CSALDSGRGEQYF. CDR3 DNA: TGCAGTGCTCTAGACAGCGGGAGAGGTGAGCAGTACTTC.

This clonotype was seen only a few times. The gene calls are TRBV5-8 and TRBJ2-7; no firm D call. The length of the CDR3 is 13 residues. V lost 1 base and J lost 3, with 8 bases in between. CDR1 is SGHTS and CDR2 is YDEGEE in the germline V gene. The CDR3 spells CASSLLADYEQYF. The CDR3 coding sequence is TGTGCCAGCAGCTTGCTCGCCGACTACGAGCAGTACTTC.

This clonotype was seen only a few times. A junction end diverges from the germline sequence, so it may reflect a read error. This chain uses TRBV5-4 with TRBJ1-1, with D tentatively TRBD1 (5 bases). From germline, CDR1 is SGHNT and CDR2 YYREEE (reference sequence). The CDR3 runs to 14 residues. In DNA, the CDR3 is TGTGCCAGCAGCCCCCTTGGGGGGGGAACTGAAGTTTTCTTT. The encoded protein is CASSPLGGGTEVFF.

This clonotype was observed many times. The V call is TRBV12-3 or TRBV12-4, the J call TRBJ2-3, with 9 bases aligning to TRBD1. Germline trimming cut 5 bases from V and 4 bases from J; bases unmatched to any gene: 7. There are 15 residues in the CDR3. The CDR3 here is CASSTGTGSADTQYF. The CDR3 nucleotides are TGTGCCAGCAGTACCGGGACAGGGAGCGCAGATACGCAGTATTTT.

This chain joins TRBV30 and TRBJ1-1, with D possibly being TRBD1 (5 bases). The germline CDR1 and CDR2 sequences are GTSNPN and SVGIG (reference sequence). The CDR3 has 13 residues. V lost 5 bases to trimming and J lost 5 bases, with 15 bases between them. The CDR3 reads CAWGRGGETEAFF. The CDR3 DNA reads TGTGCCTGGGGTAGAGGAGGGGAAACTGAAGCTTTCTTT. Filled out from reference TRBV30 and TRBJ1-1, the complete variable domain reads SQTIHQWPATLVQPVGSPLSLECTVEGTSNPNLYWYRQAAGRGLQLLFYSVGIGQISSEVPQNLSASRPQDRQFILSSKKLLLSDSGFYLCAWGRGGETEAFFGQGTRLTVV.

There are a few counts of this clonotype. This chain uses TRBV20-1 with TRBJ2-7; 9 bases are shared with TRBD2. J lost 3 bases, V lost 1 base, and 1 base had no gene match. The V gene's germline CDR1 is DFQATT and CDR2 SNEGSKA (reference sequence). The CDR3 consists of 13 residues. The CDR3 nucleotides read TGCAGTGCTAGAGTAGCGGGAGACTACGAGCAGTACTTC. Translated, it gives CSARVAGDYEQYF.

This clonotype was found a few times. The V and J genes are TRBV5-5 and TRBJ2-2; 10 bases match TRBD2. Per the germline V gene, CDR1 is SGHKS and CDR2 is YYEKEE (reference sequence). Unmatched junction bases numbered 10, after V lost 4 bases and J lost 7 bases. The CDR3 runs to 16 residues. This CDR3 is CASSHGPSGRSGELFF. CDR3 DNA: TGTGCCAGCAGCCACGGGCCTAGCGGGAGAAGCGGGGAGCTGTTTTTT.

The CDR3 loop reads CASSQEADPYYGYTF. CDR3 DNA sequence: TGTGCCAGCAGCCAAGAGGCGGACCCCTACTATGGCTACACCTTC. This chain links TRBV4-2 with TRBJ1-2; D remains ambiguous. There are 15 residues in the CDR3. Germline V gene data show CDR1 as LGHNA and CDR2 as YNFKEQ. The V and J ends lost 0 bases and 3 bases respectively, with 11 bases between them.